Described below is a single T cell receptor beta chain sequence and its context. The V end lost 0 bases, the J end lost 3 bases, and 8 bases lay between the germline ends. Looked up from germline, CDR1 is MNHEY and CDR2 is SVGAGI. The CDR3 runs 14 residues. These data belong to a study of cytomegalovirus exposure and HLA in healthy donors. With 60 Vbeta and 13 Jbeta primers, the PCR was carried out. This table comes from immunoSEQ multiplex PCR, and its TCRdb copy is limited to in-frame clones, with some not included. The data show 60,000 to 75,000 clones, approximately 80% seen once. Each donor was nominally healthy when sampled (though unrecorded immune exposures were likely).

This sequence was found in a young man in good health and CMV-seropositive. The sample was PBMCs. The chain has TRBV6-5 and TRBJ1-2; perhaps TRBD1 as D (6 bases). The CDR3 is CASSYSNRDYGYTF. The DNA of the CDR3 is TGTGCCAGCAGTTACTCGAACAGGGACTATGGCTACACCTTC.